This T cell receptor beta chain was documented in a study of beta chain features in type 1 diabetes listed by TCRdb under 2018. Regarding the study in general: Mean age, gender distribution, total cell number and subset yield were not different between patients and healthy donors. A total of approximately 110,000,000 sorted cells were examined across all samples, and a strong correlation was observed between cell number per subset and RNA yield. The study compared TCRB repertoires of sorted circulating CD4+ T cell subsets between recently diagnosed type 1 diabetes patients and matched healthy donors. Regulatory and stem cell-like memory subsets were obtained from only 8 patients and about eight healthy donors, while naive and central memory subsets were obtained from all 28 donors. Overall study results and their limits: Shorter templates might have been favored by PCR, but patient and control samples were amplified and corrected together, so both groups would have been affected equally by any skew. Because cDNA was sequenced instead of genomic DNA, activated cells with high expression could be over-represented, although the groups did not differ in activation or CD3 levels. Only small numbers of individuals were included in the HLA sub-analyses, which left unresolved whether HLA type had any influence on TCRB rearrangement. At VDJ recombination sites, type 1 diabetes patients had fewer insertions and more deleted nucleotides, which implies abnormalities in thymic rearrangement. The naive, central memory and regulatory TCRB repertoires appeared to resemble one another more closely among patients than among healthy donors. A moderate but significant shortening of TCRB CDR3 length was observed in type 1 diabetes patients in all four CD4+ subsets.

CDR1 and CDR2, looked up from the germline V gene, are SGHDN and FVKESK. V gives up 5 bases and J gives up 2 bases, and the segment between their germline ends measures 15 bases. The CDR3 spans 15 residues, from the cysteine through the phenylalanine. Of the read, only the CDR3 DNA is kept; its 45 bases are in frame from base 1. This clone has just a few counts. Its target antigen remains unknown. It has no much larger one-base neighbor in the sample; base qualities were not kept. Each donor gave one peripheral blood draw, roughly 0.12 L on average, collected into heparinised tubes. Naive, central memory, regulatory and stem cell-like memory CD4+ T cells were sorted on a BD FACSAria II using a panel including CD45RO, CCR7, CD25, CD127, CD95 and CD27. A purity above 95% was achieved for all sorted populations. PBMCs were isolated immediately by Lymphoprep density gradient centrifugation and stained directly without culture. So that batch effects would be minimized, each experiment stained and sorted samples in pairs, pairing one healthy donor with one patient.

The entire isolated RNA was reverse transcribed using the High Capacity cDNA Reverse Transcription Kit, and thus expressed TCRB transcripts were sequenced. Deep immunoSEQ sequencing was applied to naive, central memory and regulatory T cell samples, giving an average of approximately 3.8 million total reads per sample. After sorted cells were lysed in RLT buffer, RNA was extracted with DNase-treated RNeasy Micro or Mini kits, with the choice depending on cell number. Each cell subset was processed separately to prevent cross-contamination, with patient and healthy donor samples processed together. The immunoSEQ multiplex PCR was used to amplify TCRB sequences from cDNA, generating 87-bp fragments that spanned the CDR3 region. Sequencing of the amplicons was performed on the Illumina HiSeq platform. From the authors' description of their analysis: PCR bias was corrected computationally using synthetic template baselines, and reads within Hamming distance 2 were collapsed, with unmergeable singletons discarded. Reads were aligned against IMGT to assign V, D and J genes, CDR3 length and insertions or deletions at six rearrangement sites. Within each subset, clonotype counts were normalized to sorted cell number, and only after that were true diversity and Gini coefficients computed with the tcR R package. The overlap coefficient, calculated on TCRB nucleotide sequences, was used to measure repertoire sharing. In TCRdb, the immuneACCESS table is reduced to in-frame sequences with V and J assigned. These tables do not hold every clone; where another copy was compared, an unresolved V gene accounts for under half, and the others remain unexplained. That table supplies the V and J calls and clone size; D and trimming were determined from the DNA. Present in this sample are about 180,000 clones, about 13% of which were seen just once. About 0.59% of the sample rests with the top ten.

The material sequenced was central memory CD4+ T cells from blood. The V gene is TRBV14 and the J gene is TRBJ2-5, with no confident D gene call. The TCR was taken from a woman aged 18-29 years in good health. The CDR3 has the sequence CASSSQMTPQETQYF. At the DNA level, the sequence is TGTGCCAGCAGCTCCCAAATGACTCCACAAGAGACCCAGTACTTC.